Sequencing of this T cell receptor (beta chain) was carried out in a study of T cells expressing NK-cell markers. To note about this clonotype: What it recognizes is unknown.

Study-wide findings and caveats: As a fraction of CD8+ T cells, dominant NKG2C+ clonotypes reached about 1.0-7.5% in 5 to 7 donors.

With the 5' RACE reads reprocessed, TCRdb shows one record per CDR3 protein and no DNA. Its clone listing holds some 460,000 distinct CDR3 sequences. The CDR3 spans 16 residues. Germline V CDR1 and CDR2: LGHNA, YNFKEQ. The chain carries TRBV4-2 and TRBJ2-7; the D call from TCRdb, TRBD2, cannot be confirmed without DNA. The clonotype was recovered from a woman aged 45 to 65 in good health. The sequenced sample consisted of blood T cells: a sorted CD56 or NKG2C T cell subset, CD4+ or CD8+ T cells, or bulk PBMC T cells (not recorded which). The CDR3 loop is CASSQGSSGRAYEQYF.